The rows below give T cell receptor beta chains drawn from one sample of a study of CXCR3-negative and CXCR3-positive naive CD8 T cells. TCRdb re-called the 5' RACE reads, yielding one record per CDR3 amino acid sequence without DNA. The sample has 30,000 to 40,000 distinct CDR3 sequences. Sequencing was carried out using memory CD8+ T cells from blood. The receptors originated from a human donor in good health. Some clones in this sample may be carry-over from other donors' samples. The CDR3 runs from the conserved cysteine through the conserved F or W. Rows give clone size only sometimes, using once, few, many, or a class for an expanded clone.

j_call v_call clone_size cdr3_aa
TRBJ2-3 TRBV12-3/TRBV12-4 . CASSLWDRGFPDTQYF
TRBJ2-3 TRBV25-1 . CASSELAGGADTQYF
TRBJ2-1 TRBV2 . CASPPSGGDYNEQFF
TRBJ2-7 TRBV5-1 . CASSLERTPSYEQYF
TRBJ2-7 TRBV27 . CASRSSGEPEQYF
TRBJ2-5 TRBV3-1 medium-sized CASSQDLGVLQTQYF
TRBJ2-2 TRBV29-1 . CSVEVGTNSGELFF
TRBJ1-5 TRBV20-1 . CSARDTGGGQPQHF
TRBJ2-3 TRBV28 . CASSLLWTSGREDTDTQYF
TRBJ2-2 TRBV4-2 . CASSQVVAGGTSPPNTGELFF
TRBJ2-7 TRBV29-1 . CSVSRGTYEQYF
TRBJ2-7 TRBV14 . CASSQLGRNYEQYF